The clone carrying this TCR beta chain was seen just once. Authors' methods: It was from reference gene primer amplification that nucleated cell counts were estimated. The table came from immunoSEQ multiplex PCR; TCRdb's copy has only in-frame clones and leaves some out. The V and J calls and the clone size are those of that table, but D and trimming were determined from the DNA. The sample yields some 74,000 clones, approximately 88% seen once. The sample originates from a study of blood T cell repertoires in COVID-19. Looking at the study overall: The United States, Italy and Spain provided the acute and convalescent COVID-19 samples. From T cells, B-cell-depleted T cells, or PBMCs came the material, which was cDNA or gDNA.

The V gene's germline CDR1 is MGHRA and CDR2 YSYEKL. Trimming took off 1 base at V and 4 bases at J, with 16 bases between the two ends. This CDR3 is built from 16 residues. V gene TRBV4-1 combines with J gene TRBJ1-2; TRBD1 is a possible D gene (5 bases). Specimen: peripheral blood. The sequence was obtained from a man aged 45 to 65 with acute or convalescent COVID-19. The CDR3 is CASSQGSAGITYGYTF. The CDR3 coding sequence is TGCGCCAGCAGCCAAGGTTCGGCAGGGATCACCTATGGCTACACCTTC.